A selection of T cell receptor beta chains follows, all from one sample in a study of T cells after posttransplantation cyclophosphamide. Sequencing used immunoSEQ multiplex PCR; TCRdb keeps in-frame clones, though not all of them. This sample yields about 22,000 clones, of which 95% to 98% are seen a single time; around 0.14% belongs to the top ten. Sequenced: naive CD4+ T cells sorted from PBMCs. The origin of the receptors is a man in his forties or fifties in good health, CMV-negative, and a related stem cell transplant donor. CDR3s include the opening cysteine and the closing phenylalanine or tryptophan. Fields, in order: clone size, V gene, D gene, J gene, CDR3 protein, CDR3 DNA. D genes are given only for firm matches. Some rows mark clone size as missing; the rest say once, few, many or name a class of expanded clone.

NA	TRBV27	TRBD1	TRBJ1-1	CASRIQHGTGGRAFF	TGTGCCAGCAGGATACAACATGGGACAGGGGGCCGAGCTTTCTTT
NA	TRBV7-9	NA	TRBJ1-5	CASSLRTEHQPQHF	TGTGCCAGCAGCTTGCGGACAGAGCATCAGCCCCAGCATTTT
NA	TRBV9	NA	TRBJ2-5	CASSVRQNQETQYF	TGTGCCAGCAGCGTACGACAGAATCAAGAGACCCAGTACTTC
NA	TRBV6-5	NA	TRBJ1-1	CASSQTPADTEAFF	TGTGCCAGCAGCCAGACTCCGGCGGACACTGAAGCTTTCTTT
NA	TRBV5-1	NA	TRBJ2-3	CASSFELAASTDTQYF	TGCGCCAGCAGCTTCGAACTAGCAGCTAGCACAGATACGCAGTATTTT
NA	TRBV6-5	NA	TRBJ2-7	CASSYSITVSYEQYF	TGTGCCAGCAGTTACTCGATTACTGTCTCCTACGAGCAGTACTTC
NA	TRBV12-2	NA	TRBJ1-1	CASRLPGHQNTEAFF	TGTGCAAGTCGCTTACCGGGACATCAGAACACTGAAGCTTTCTTT
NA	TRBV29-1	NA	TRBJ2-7	CSVEELSSYEQYF	TGCAGCGTTGAAGAGCTCAGCTCCTACGAGCAGTACTTC
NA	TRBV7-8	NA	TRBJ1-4	CASSLRGGTNEKLFF	TGTGCCAGCTCCCTTAGAGGGGGAACTAATGAAAAACTGTTTTTT
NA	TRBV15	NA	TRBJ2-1	CATSIRGSYNEQFF	TGTGCCACCAGCATAAGGGGGTCCTACAATGAGCAGTTCTTC
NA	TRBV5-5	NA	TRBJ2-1	CASSAGGDRLEQFF	TGTGCCAGCAGTGCCGGAGGAGATCGGCTTGAGCAGTTCTTC
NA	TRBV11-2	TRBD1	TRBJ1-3	CASSFRTGQVGNTIYF	TGTGCCAGCAGCTTTCGGACAGGCCAGGTTGGAAACACCATATATTTT
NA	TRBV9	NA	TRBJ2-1	CASSVADLDEQFF	TGTGCCAGCAGCGTAGCAGATCTCGATGAGCAGTTCTTC
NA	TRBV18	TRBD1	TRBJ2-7	CASSPTTGHEQYF	TGTGCCAGCTCACCAACGACAGGGCACGAGCAGTACTTC
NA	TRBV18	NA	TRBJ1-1	CASSLLGDTEAFF	TGTGCCAGCTCATTACTAGGCGATACTGAAGCTTTCTTT
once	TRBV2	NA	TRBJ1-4	CASSDPGGREKLFF	TGTGCCAGCAGTGATCCGGGGGGACGGGAAAAACTGTTTTTT
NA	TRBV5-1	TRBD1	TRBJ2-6	CASSPDRISSGANVLTF	TGCGCCAGCAGCCCGGACAGGATTAGCTCTGGGGCCAACGTCCTGACTTTC
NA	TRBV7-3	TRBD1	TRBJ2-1	CASSKRDRAVYNEQFF	TGTGCCAGCAGCAAACGGGACAGGGCTGTCTACAATGAGCAGTTCTTC
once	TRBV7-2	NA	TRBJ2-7	CASSPQGADTTFYEQYF	TGTGCCAGCAGCCCCCAAGGGGCGGACACTACCTTCTACGAGCAGTACTTC
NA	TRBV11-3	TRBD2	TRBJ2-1	CASSSTGLAGASEQFF	TGTGCCAGCAGCTCCACCGGACTAGCGGGAGCAAGTGAGCAGTTCTTC
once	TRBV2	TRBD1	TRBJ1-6	CASSEERGKGARNSPLHF	TGTGCCAGCAGTGAAGAGAGGGGAAAGGGGGCACGGAATTCACCCCTCCACTTT
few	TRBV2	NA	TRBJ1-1	CASSGDSQEAFF	TGTGCCAGCAGTGGAGACAGTCAAGAAGCTTTCTTT
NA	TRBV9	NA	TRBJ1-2	CASSVVGGSYGYTF	TGTGCCAGCAGCGTAGTTGGGGGCTCCTATGGCTACACCTTC
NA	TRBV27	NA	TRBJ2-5	CASSHRTEETQYF	TGTGCCAGCAGTCACCGGACAGAGGAGACCCAGTACTTC
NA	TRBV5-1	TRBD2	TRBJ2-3	CASSLGLAGSTDTQYF	TGCGCCAGCAGCTTGGGACTAGCGGGAAGCACAGATACGCAGTATTTT
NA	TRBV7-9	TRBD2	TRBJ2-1	CASSFPSGRAEGEQFF	TGTGCCAGCAGCTTCCCTAGCGGGAGGGCAGAGGGTGAGCAGTTCTTC
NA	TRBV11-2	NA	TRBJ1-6	CASSQRRGNSPLHF	TGTGCCAGCAGCCAGCGAAGGGGTAATTCCCCCCTCCACTTT
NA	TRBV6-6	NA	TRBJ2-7	CASSTGQFPPYEQYF	TGTGCCAGCAGCACAGGACAGTTCCCCCCCTACGAGCAGTACTTC
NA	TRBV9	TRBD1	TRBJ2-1	CASSVTGTGLDQFF	TGTGCCAGCAGCGTTACCGGGACAGGGCTTGATCAGTTCTTC
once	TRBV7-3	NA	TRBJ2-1	CASSLSGQFYNEQFF	TGTGCCAGCAGCTTATCCGGACAATTCTACAATGAGCAGTTCTTC
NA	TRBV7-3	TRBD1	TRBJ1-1	CASSLGTDTEAFF	TGTGCCAGCAGCTTAGGGACAGACACTGAAGCTTTCTTT
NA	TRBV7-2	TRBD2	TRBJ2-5	CASSLELAGRETQYF	TGTGCCAGCAGCTTAGAACTAGCGGGGAGGGAGACCCAGTACTTC
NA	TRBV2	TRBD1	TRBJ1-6	CASRAGTADSPLHF	TGTGCCAGCAGGGCCGGGACAGCCGATTCACCCCTCCACTTT
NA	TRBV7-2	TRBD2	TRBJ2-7	CASSLTTLAGFTYEQYF	TGTGCCAGCAGCTTAACGACTCTAGCGGGGTTCACCTACGAGCAGTACTTC
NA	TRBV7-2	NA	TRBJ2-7	CASSFDGTLTYEQYF	TGTGCCAGCAGCTTCGATGGGACTCTAACCTACGAGCAGTACTTC
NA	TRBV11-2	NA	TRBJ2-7	CASSLSGPMTYEQYF	TGTGCCAGCAGCCTCAGCGGGCCTATGACCTACGAGCAGTACTTC
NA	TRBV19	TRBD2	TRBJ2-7	CASRAGVTAYEQYF	TGTGCCAGTAGGGCGGGGGTTACAGCCTACGAGCAGTACTTC
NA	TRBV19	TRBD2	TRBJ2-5	CASSTPLAGKETQYF	TGTGCCAGTAGTACCCCACTAGCGGGTAAAGAGACCCAGTACTTC
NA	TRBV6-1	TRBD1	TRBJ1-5	CASSVFPGQGDGQPQHF	TGTGCCAGCAGTGTTTTTCCGGGACAGGGGGATGGTCAGCCCCAGCATTTT
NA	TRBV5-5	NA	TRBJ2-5	CASSLEAGLSETQYF	TGTGCCAGCAGCTTGGAGGCAGGGCTGTCGGAGACCCAGTACTTC
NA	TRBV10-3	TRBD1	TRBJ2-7	CATTGASYEQYF	TGTGCCACAACAGGGGCCTCCTACGAGCAGTACTTC
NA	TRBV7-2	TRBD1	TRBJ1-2	CASSLVQGGFKGYTF	TGTGCCAGCAGCTTAGTACAGGGGGGGTTTAAAGGCTACACCTTC
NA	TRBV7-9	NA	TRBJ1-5	CASGFGRGNNNQPQHF	TGTGCCAGCGGGTTCGGCAGGGGCAACAACAATCAGCCCCAGCATTTT
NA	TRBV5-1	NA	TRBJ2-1	CASSSRDHNEQFF	TGCGCCAGCAGCTCCCGGGATCACAATGAGCAGTTCTTC
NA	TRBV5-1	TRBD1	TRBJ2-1	CASSYVPGQDNEQFF	TGCGCCAGCAGTTACGTCCCGGGACAGGACAATGAGCAGTTCTTC
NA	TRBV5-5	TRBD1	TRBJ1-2	CASSSSGQNGYGYTF	TGTGCCAGCAGTTCCTCGGGACAGAATGGCTATGGCTACACCTTC
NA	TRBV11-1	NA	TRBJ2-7	CASSLGQNYEQYF	TGTGCCAGCAGCTTAGGACAGAACTACGAGCAATACTTC
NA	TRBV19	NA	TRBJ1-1	CASSSRDRNTEAFF	TGTGCCAGTAGTTCCCGAGACAGGAACACTGAAGCTTTCTTT